What follows is one TCR beta chain and its context. Single viable CD3+CD4+CD8-CD45RO+ cells were sorted as the memory CD4+ T cells. The repertoire was sequenced with immunoSEQ multiplex PCR; TCRdb's copy has only in-frame clones and lacks some. The sample records roughly 60,000 clones, roughly three quarters being singletons. The data derive from a study of memory CD4+ T cells and cytomegalovirus serostatus. Trimming removed 5 bases from V and 0 bases from J, with 16 bases in between. The CDR3 extends over 16 amino acids. In germline, CDR1 is SGHTA, CDR2 FQGNSA. The chain combines TRBV7-2 with TRBJ1-2, with D possibly TRBD1 on 5 matching bases. This TCR was sampled from an adult in good health and CMV-seronegative. Specimen: memory CD4+ T cells from blood. The CDR3 bases are TGTGCCAGCAGCGGACGGGACCCTACAGCTAACTATGGCTACACCTTC. Its protein product is CASSGRDPTANYGYTF.